Below are 21 T cell receptor beta chains sequenced from a single sample in a study of blood T cell repertoires in COVID-19. Clones were sequenced by immunoSEQ multiplex PCR, and TCRdb holds only the in-frame ones, with some missing. The sample lists tens of thousands of clones; 85% to 90% were seen once. Input material: peripheral blood. The receptor set was obtained from an elderly woman with active COVID-19.

The chain employs TRBV11-2 and TRBJ2-2; possible D gene TRBD1, 6 bases. The CDR3 loop spans 13 amino acids. CDR1 is SGHAT and CDR2 is FQNNGV in the germline V gene. The V end lost 5 bases, the J end lost 7 bases, and 11 bases lay between the germline ends. CDR3 amino acids: CASSQQGNGELFF. The CDR3 DNA reads as TGTGCCAGCAGCCAACAGGGTAACGGGGAGCTGTTTTTT.

The chain couples TRBV27 to TRBJ1-1; tentatively, D is TRBD1 (6 bases). Trimming took 6 bases from V and 4 from J, leaving 15 bases between them. The germline V gene encodes CDR1 MNHEY and CDR2 SMNVEV (reference sequence). The CDR3 is made up of 14 amino acids. CDR3 amino acids: CASRIRDISTEAFF. DNA of the CDR3: TGTGCCAGCAGGATAAGGGACATAAGCACTGAAGCTTTCTTT.

The J gene is TRBJ2-6, the V gene TRBV6-6, with D hard to call. Per germline, CDR1 MNHNY and CDR2 SVGAGI (reference sequence). This CDR3 is built from 13 residues. CDR3 sequence reads: CAVVSSGANVLTF. The CDR3, as DNA: TGTGCTGTAGTTTCCTCTGGGGCCAACGTCCTGACTTTC.

V gene TRBV2 combines with J gene TRBJ1-1, with 8 bases matching TRBD1. J lost 8 bases, V lost 6 bases, and 11 bases had no gene match. Per germline, CDR1 SNHLY and CDR2 FYNNEI. The CDR3 length is 14 residues. The CDR3 region has the DNA TGTGCCAGCAGAGAACAGGGGGGATTCTCCGAAGCTTTCTTT. Translating it yields CASREQGGFSEAFF.

This sequence joins TRBV27 and TRBJ1-1; 9 bases align to TRBD1. Trimming removed 5 bases from V and 8 bases from J; junction bases left unmatched: 9. The CDR3 runs to 14 residues. The V gene's germline CDR1 is MNHEY and CDR2 SMNVEV (reference sequence). CDR3 DNA: TGTGCCAGCAGTAGGGACAGGGCCTCCAGGGAAGCTTTCTTT. Its protein product is CASSRDRASREAFF.

J is TRBJ2-4 and V is TRBV5-8; perhaps TRBD1 as D (5 bases). V was trimmed by 0 bases and J by 0 bases, leaving 10 bases between them. The germline gives CDR1 SGHTS, CDR2 YDEGEE. The CDR3 totals 16 residues. CDR3 in amino acids: CASSLVGAEAKNIQYF. CDR3 nucleotide sequence: TGTGCCAGCAGCTTGGTAGGGGCTGAAGCCAAAAACATTCAGTACTTC.

The V call is TRBV19, the J call TRBJ1-1, with D hard to call. This CDR3 contains 14 residues. Germline V gives CDR1 LNHDA, CDR2 SQIVND (reference sequence). The V end was cut by 1 base, the J end by 7 bases, with 13 bases between. CDR3 in amino acids: CASSIGAGSHEAFF. CDR3 sequence (DNA): TGTGCCAGTAGTATAGGGGCTGGGAGCCATGAAGCTTTCTTT.

The chain is built from TRBV7-3 and TRBJ2-1, with a tentative D call TRBD1 (6 bases). The V gene lost 1 base and the J gene lost 3 bases, with 13 bases spanning the gap. Looked up from germline, CDR1 is SGHTA and CDR2 is FQGTGA. The CDR3 has 16 amino acids. CDR3 sequence: CASSLRSGAGYNEQFF. The DNA for the CDR3 is TGTGCCAGCAGCTTAAGGTCAGGGGCTGGCTACAATGAGCAGTTCTTC.

The genes are TRBV18 and TRBJ2-1; maybe TRBD1 (6 bases). V was clipped by 4 bases and J by 8 bases, with 27 bases between them. From germline, CDR1 is KGHSH and CDR2 LQKENI. The CDR3 runs 18 residues. The CDR3 region is CASSLIGFRGQLGDEQFF. Written as DNA, the CDR3 is TGTGCCAGCTCACTGATCGGTTTCAGAGGACAGTTGGGGGATGAGCAGTTCTTC.

The chain joins TRBV30 to TRBJ1-2; D ambiguous. V was cut by 2 bases and J by 8 bases, with 6 bases left in between. The CDR3 runs to 10 residues. CDR1 is GTSNPN and CDR2 is SVGIG in the germline V gene (reference sequence). The CDR3, as DNA: TGTGCCTGGAGTAGCGTGGGCTACACCTTC. It encodes CAWSSVGYTF.

This chain links TRBV12-3 or TRBV12-4 with TRBJ2-7; D not certain. Trimming stripped 7 bases from V and 2 bases from J, with 12 bases between. The CDR3 consists of 13 residues. In nucleotides, the CDR3 is TGTGCCAGCACCAGAGGCAGAACCTACGAGCAGTACTTC. It specifies CASTRGRTYEQYF.

The CDR3 DNA follows: TGTGCCTTCCTACCTAAACGAATGTCAAATGAAAAACTGTTTTTT. Amino acid sequence: CAFLPKRMSNEKLFF. J is TRBJ1-4 and V is TRBV30; D is ambiguous. CDR1 is GTSNPN, CDR2 SVGIG, per germline (reference sequence). CDR3 length equals 15 residues. Trimming pared 7 bases from V and 5 bases from J, leaving 20 bases between. The variable domain in full, with the rest retrieved from reference TRBV30 and TRBJ1-4, is SQTIHQWPATLVQPVGSPLSLECTVEGTSNPNLYWYRQAAGRGLQLLFYSVGIGQISSEVPQNLSASRPQDRQFILSSKKLLLSDSGFYLCAFLPKRMSNEKLFFGSGTQLSVL.

The chain has TRBV27 and TRBJ2-5, with D possibly being TRBD2 (5 bases). The germline V and J ends were trimmed by 4 bases and 4 bases, with 16 bases remaining between them. CDR1 MNHEY and CDR2 SMNVEV come from the germline V gene (reference sequence). The CDR3 loop spans 15 amino acids. CDR3 sequence (DNA): TGTGCCAGCAGTTCACCGGGATCTCCTCGAGAGACCCAGTACTTC. This encodes CASSSPGSPRETQYF.

The V call is TRBV30, the J call TRBJ2-5, with a weak D call TRBD1 (6 bases). CDR1 is GTSNPN, CDR2 SVGIG, per germline (reference sequence). V lost 2 bases to trimming and J lost 3 bases, with 10 bases between them. CDR3 length: 13 residues. The CDR3 reads CAWSKGGEETQYF. CDR3 nucleotides: TGTGCCTGGAGTAAAGGGGGAGAAGAGACCCAGTACTTC.

The V and J genes are TRBV7-3 and TRBJ2-2, with 8 bases fitting TRBD2. Germline-derived CDR1 and CDR2 are SGHTA and FQGTGA. The length of the CDR3 is 18 residues. V lost 2 bases and J lost 5; bases outside the gene matches: 13. The CDR3 is CASSLFPSGRLSTGELFF. The CDR3 coding sequence is TGTGCCAGCAGCTTATTCCCTAGCGGGCGCCTGAGTACCGGGGAGCTGTTTTTT.

The V and J genes are TRBV5-1 and TRBJ1-1; the D gene is possibly TRBD1 (6 bases). Germline CDR1 SGHRS, CDR2 YFSETQ. The V gene lost 6 bases and the J gene lost 1 base, with 16 bases spanning the gap. CDR3 length: 15 amino acids. In nucleotides, the CDR3 is TGCGCCAGCACTAATCAACCGACAGGGAACACTGAAGCTTTCTTT. Its translation: CASTNQPTGNTEAFF. Full variable domain (rest looked up from reference TRBV5-1 and TRBJ1-1): KAGVTQTPRYLIKTRGQQVTLSCSPISGHRSVSWYQQTPGQGLQFLFEYFSETQRNKGNFPGRFSGRQFSNSRSEMNVSTLELGDSALYLCASTNQPTGNTEAFFGQGTRLTVV.

The chain uses TRBV19 and TRBJ2-1; TRBD2 agrees at 13 bases. Germline CDR1 LNHDA, CDR2 SQIVND (reference sequence). The CDR3 spans 16 residues. The J segment lost 3 bases and the V segment lost 5 bases, leaving 4 bases of the junction unmatched. The DNA for the CDR3 is TGTGCCAGTAGTCGGACTAGCGGGAGTCACTACAATGAGCAGTTCTTC. It specifies CASSRTSGSHYNEQFF. Full variable domain (outside the CDR3, taken from reference TRBV19 and TRBJ2-1): DGGITQSPKYLFRKEGQNVTLSCEQNLNHDAMYWYRQDPGQGLRLIYYSQIVNDFQKGDIAEGYSVSREKKESFPLTVTSAQKNPTAFYLCASSRTSGSHYNEQFFGPGTRLTVL.

The chain combines TRBV29-1 with TRBJ2-7; TRBD1 agrees at 11 bases. Germline V lookup: CDR1 SQVTM, CDR2 ANQGSEA. V lost 1 base and J lost 5; bases outside the gene matches: 4. The CDR3 spans 14 residues. The CDR3 protein is CSVEVLGQGDEQYF. CDR3 bases: TGCAGCGTTGAAGTGTTGGGACAGGGGGACGAGCAGTACTTC.

The chain has TRBV19 and TRBJ2-1, with D possibly TRBD1 on 6 matching bases. The germline V and J ends were trimmed by 3 bases and 4 bases, with 16 bases remaining between them. This CDR3 region has 16 residues. Germline V gene data show CDR1 as LNHDA and CDR2 as SQIVND (reference sequence). This chain's CDR3 is CASSMGWGRVYNEQFF. DNA for the CDR3: TGTGCCAGTAGTATGGGATGGGGGCGGGTATACAATGAGCAGTTCTTC. Filled out from reference TRBV19 and TRBJ2-1, the complete variable domain reads DGGITQSPKYLFRKEGQNVTLSCEQNLNHDAMYWYRQDPGQGLRLIYYSQIVNDFQKGDIAEGYSVSREKKESFPLTVTSAQKNPTAFYLCASSMGWGRVYNEQFFGPGTRLTVL.

The chain joins TRBV10-3 to TRBJ2-1; 8 nucleotides align to TRBD2. Germline V gene sequence: CDR1 ENHRY, CDR2 SYGVKD. J gave up 5 bases and V 5 bases, and 8 bases lay outside the gene matches. The length of the CDR3 is 15 residues. The CDR3 nucleotides read TGTGCCATCAGTCAAAAGGGACTAGTCAACAATGAGCAGTTCTTC. This codes for CAISQKGLVNNEQFF.

The chain carries TRBV5-4 and TRBJ1-4; TRBD1 matches at 8 bases. This CDR3 comprises 15 residues. J was trimmed by 5 bases and V by 2 bases; bases with no gene match: 5. Germline CDR1 reads SGHNT; CDR2 reads YYREEE (reference sequence). The CDR3 protein is CASSFFGTGNEKLFF. The CDR3, as DNA: TGTGCCAGCAGCTTTTTTGGGACAGGAAATGAAAAACTGTTTTTT.